These T cell receptor beta chains were read from a single sample in a study of post-analysis software for immune sequencing data. TCRdb re-called the PCR reads through MiXCR, storing one row per CDR3 protein. Of about 540,000 distinct CDR3 sequences listed, roughly 34% are singletons. Sequenced input: blood. The receptor source for this set is a girl younger than 18 with multiple sclerosis. CDR3s include the opening cysteine and the closing phenylalanine or tryptophan.

j_gene | v_gene | CDR3aa
TRBJ2-1 | TRBV5-1 | CASSLSASGAYNEQFF
TRBJ2-1 | TRBV24-1 | CATATGGLHEQFF
TRBJ2-4 | TRBV29-1 | CSVDWDSNIQYF
TRBJ1-5 | TRBV6-6 | CASSYGAGYDQPQHF
TRBJ1-2 | TRBV6-5 | CATGQGSGYGYTF
TRBJ2-1 | TRBV5-6 | CASSLGNLAYNEQFF
TRBJ1-5 | TRBV18 | CASSAQGASNQPQHF
TRBJ2-3 | TRBV7-6 | CASSPGTGGLDTQYF
TRBJ2-3 | TRBV5-1 | CASSPPGLAGGTDTQYF
TRBJ2-1 | TRBV6-5 | CASSGPGGEQFF
- | TRBV7-6 | CASSLPTGGPIDQETQYF
TRBJ2-3 | TRBV12-3/TRBV12-4 | CASSLNGLAGEYF
TRBJ2-3 | TRBV12-3/TRBV12-4 | CASSTLGGSTGTQYF
TRBJ2-3 | TRBV4-1 | CASSPRLAQFTDTQYF
TRBJ2-3 | TRBV7-9 | CASSSPPGDWSTDTQYF
TRBJ1-1 | TRBV29-1 | CSVARDMNTEAFF
TRBJ2-5 | TRBV28 | CASHDPTSGTQETQYF
TRBJ2-3 | TRBV25-1 | CASSVGDRARTDTQYF
TRBJ1-2 | TRBV20-1 | CSAESRDRGHNYGYTF
TRBJ2-5 | TRBV5-1 | CASSLATRVMETQYF
TRBJ1-1 | TRBV20-1 | CSARDRGGSEAFF
TRBJ1-2 | TRBV20-1 | CSARGLQIPRYNYGYTF
TRBJ2-4 | TRBV6-1 | CASSDRRLAKNIQYF
TRBJ1-2 | TRBV2 | CASSEALIRAHTF
TRBJ1-5 | TRBV2 | CASSDMTGGAGNQPQHF
TRBJ2-3 | TRBV3-1 | CASSPIAGGVTDTQYF
TRBJ2-5 | TRBV20-1 | CSARDSSQGGETQYF
TRBJ2-5 | TRBV29-1 | CSVDSGAQETQYF
TRBJ2-3 | TRBV7-3 | CASSLGSTKDTQYF
TRBJ2-1 | TRBV27 | CASSLTPGGPNFEQFF
TRBJ2-7 | TRBV6-1 | CASSVNTVYEQYF
TRBJ2-1 | TRBV7-8 | CASSPGSGLTLYNEQFF
TRBJ2-3 | TRBV29-1 | CSGTGGGTDTQYF
TRBJ1-1 | TRBV29-1 | CSVVRGTGGLSVDTEAFF
TRBJ2-5 | TRBV2 | CASIPDRGHETQYF
TRBJ1-4 | TRBV20-1 | CSARVRRGFNEKLFF
TRBJ2-1 | TRBV5-1 | CASSLEGFNNEQFF
TRBJ2-7 | TRBV14 | CASSLIYPYEQYF
TRBJ2-3 | TRBV20-1 | CSAPGRGATPTQYF
TRBJ1-2 | TRBV20-1 | CSAQPGQDGYTF
TRBJ2-7 | TRBV5-1 | CASSQIQTGGSYEQYF
TRBJ2-2 | TRBV10-3 | CAISEENTGELFF
TRBJ2-4 | TRBV29-1 | CSGGQGNIQYF
TRBJ2-5 | TRBV7-2 | CASSLEHPAGGQETQYF
TRBJ2-1 | TRBV10-1 | CASSESVRLTGEQFF
TRBJ1-6 | TRBV14 | CASSQDWGVMLFPSPLHF
TRBJ2-7 | TRBV4-1 | CASSQDLGHEQYF
- | TRBV4-1 | CASSHRSQGAYEQYF
TRBJ2-5 | TRBV12-3/TRBV12-4 | CASSYTGPQETQYF
TRBJ2-3 | TRBV20-1 | CSARGPGHSGARLDTQYF
TRBJ2-1 | TRBV20-1 | CSARGEVGSSYNEQFF
TRBJ2-7 | TRBV27 | CASSPRTTGGVYEQYF
TRBJ2-7 | TRBV18 | CASSLTTDEQYF
TRBJ2-1 | TRBV18 | CASSGQLSRNEQFF
TRBJ2-3 | TRBV15 | CATSRAGTGADTQYF
TRBJ1-2 | TRBV3-1 | CASSQDGTGRGYGYTF
TRBJ1-2 | TRBV5-5 | CASSLSTANNYGYTF
TRBJ2-1 | TRBV18 | CASSPGTGAPYNEQFF
TRBJ2-1 | TRBV5-1 | CASSYYAAQSYNEQFF